These 17 T cell receptor beta chains came from one sample sequenced in a study of T cells in Graves' hyperthyroidism and ophthalmopathy. Researchers amplified the TCR beta CDR3 regions from RNA transcripts. First-round RT-PCR of the TCR CDR3 relied on the HTBI primer set. TCRdb fed the multiplex PCR reads into MiXCR, producing one record per CDR3 protein. This sample yields 450,000 to 650,000 distinct CDR3 sequences, of which roughly 17% are seen a single time; approximately 15% belongs to the top ten. Sequenced material: blood. These receptors all come from a woman aged 18-35 years with Graves' ophthalmopathy.

The gene calls are TRBV19 and TRBJ2-7; the D is unclear. The CDR3 totals 13 residues. Trimming shortened V by 10 bases and J by 2 bases, and 15 bases separated the two germline ends. CDR1 is LNHDA and CDR2 is SQIVND in the germline V gene (reference sequence). The CDR3 protein is CANRGPDPYEQYF. The DNA for the CDR3 is TGTGCCAATAGAGGACCGGATCCCTACGAGCAGTACTTC.

This clonotype has a count of ten or more. V gene TRBV27 combines with J gene TRBJ2-3; a weak D match, TRBD1 (5 bases). CDR3 size: 13 residues. CDR1 is MNHEY and CDR2 is SMNVEV in the germline V gene (reference sequence). Deletions cut 3 bases from V and 3 bases from J, with 7 bases between. CDR3 loop: CASSFRETDTQYF. The CDR3 bases are TGTGCCAGCAGTTTCAGGGAAACAGATACGCAGTATTTT.

This clonotype was observed many times. The chain employs TRBV7-9 and TRBJ2-7; a possible D gene is TRBD1 (6 bases). From germline, CDR1 is SEHNR and CDR2 FQNEAQ (reference sequence). Trimming took 5 bases from V and 6 from J, leaving 17 bases between them. The CDR3 has 14 residues. The CDR3 coding sequence is TGTGCCAGCAGCAAACAGGGTATTTTAGGCGAGCAGTACTTC. Translated: CASSKQGILGEQYF.

This clonotype was picked up many times. This sequence joins TRBV20-1 and TRBJ2-7, with 7 bases fitting TRBD2. The length of the CDR3 is 14 residues. In germline, CDR1 is DFQATT, CDR2 SNEGSKA (reference sequence). V lost 1 base, J lost 3 bases, and 6 bases stayed unmatched. The DNA for the CDR3 is TGCAGTGCTAGAGCCGGGGGAGGGATCTACGAGCAGTACTTC. It is translated as CSARAGGGIYEQYF.

The chain recombines TRBV20-1 with TRBJ2-3; 10 nucleotides match TRBD2. Germline CDR1 DFQATT, CDR2 SNEGSKA (reference sequence). V lost 0 bases and J lost 4; bases outside the gene matches: 10. CDR3 length: 17 residues. The CDR3 here is CSARDARASGSADTQYF. CDR3 DNA sequence: TGCAGTGCTAGAGATGCTCGGGCTAGCGGGAGTGCAGATACGCAGTATTTT.

This clonotype showed up just a few times. The V gene is TRBV5-4, the J gene TRBJ1-2, with a weak D call TRBD1 (5 bases). CDR3 length: 14 residues. Germline V gene data show CDR1 as SGHNT and CDR2 as YYREEE (reference sequence). With 0 bases removed from V and 4 bases from J, the gap between germline ends came to 10 bases. The CDR3 DNA reads as TGTGCCAGCAGCTTGGAGGCAGGGACCTATGGCTACACCTTC. Translated, it gives CASSLEAGTYGYTF.

The chain couples TRBV30 to TRBJ2-2; TRBD2 aligns across 16 bases. V trimming: 4 bases; J trimming: 6 bases; junction bases outside the gene matches: 2. From germline, CDR1 is GTSNPN and CDR2 SVGIG (reference sequence). The CDR3 is made up of 15 amino acids. Written as DNA, the CDR3 is TGTGCCTGGACCGGGACTAGCGGGAGGGCCGGGGAGCTGTTTTTT. It yields the protein CAWTGTSGRAGELFF.

The V call is TRBV29-1, the J call TRBJ1-2; a weak D match, TRBD1 (5 bases). This CDR3 comprises 14 residues. From germline, CDR1 is SQVTM and CDR2 ANQGSEA. V was shortened by 1 base and J by 5 bases, with 14 bases between the two germline ends. The CDR3 reads CSVEVEDKIYGYTF. For the CDR3, the DNA is TGCAGCGTTGAAGTTGAGGACAAGATTTATGGCTACACCTTC.

In this sample, this clonotype turned up a few times. The chain couples TRBV2 to TRBJ1-3; a weak D match, TRBD1 (5 bases). V lost 4 bases and J lost 3, with 10 bases in between. Germline assignment: CDR1 SNHLY and CDR2 FYNNEI. This CDR3 is built from 14 residues. The CDR3 reads CASSGAGHGNTIYF. The DNA for the CDR3 is TGTGCCAGCAGTGGGGCAGGGCATGGAAACACCATATATTTT.

This clonotype was recorded at least ten times. V is TRBV9 and J is TRBJ2-2, with 9 bases fitting TRBD1. Per germline, CDR1 SGDLS and CDR2 YYNGEE. Germline trimming cut 0 bases from V and 3 bases from J; bases unmatched to any gene: 0. The CDR3 has 15 amino acids. In DNA form, the CDR3 reads TGTGCCAGCAGCGTAGGGGACAGGGACACCGGGGAGCTGTTTTTT. This codes for CASSVGDRDTGELFF.

This clonotype was seen repeatedly, ten times or more. V usage is TRBV30 and J usage is TRBJ2-2; 10 nucleotides align to TRBD2. V lost 1 base and J lost 2; bases outside the gene matches: 4. This CDR3 spans 16 amino acids. CDR1 GTSNPN and CDR2 SVGIG come from the germline V gene (reference sequence). The CDR3 region is CAWSEGLAINTGELFF. The CDR3 DNA sequence: TGTGCCTGGAGTGAGGGACTAGCGATTAACACCGGGGAGCTGTTTTTT.

Written as DNA, the CDR3 is TGCGCCAGCAGCCGGACAGGGGGCCGATACTATGGCTACACCTTC. Translation: CASSRTGGRYYGYTF. V and J are TRBV4-1 and TRBJ1-2; 11 positions match TRBD1. Germline CDR1 is MGHRA and CDR2 is YSYEKL. J lost 3 bases, V lost 4 bases, and 4 bases had no gene match. CDR3 length: 15 amino acids.

This clonotype was detected a few times. The chain has TRBV30 and TRBJ2-2, with D possibly being TRBD1 (6 bases). In germline, CDR1 is GTSNPN, CDR2 SVGIG (reference sequence). With 0 bases removed from V and 6 bases from J, the gap between germline ends came to 14 bases. The CDR3 extends over 15 amino acids. CDR3 residues: CAWSVGGEIAGELFF. The DNA of the CDR3 is TGTGCCTGGAGTGTAGGGGGAGAGATTGCCGGGGAGCTGTTTTTT.

Many counts were recorded for this clonotype. This sequence joins TRBV7-2 and TRBJ2-5, with 7 bases that match TRBD2. Germline lookup yields CDR1 SGHTA and CDR2 FQGNSA. The CDR3 sequence is 15 residues long. V was pared by 1 base and J by 1 base, with 3 bases of the junction left unmatched. This CDR3 reads CASSLGGRGQETQYF. In DNA, the CDR3 is TGTGCCAGCAGCTTAGGGGGGAGGGGCCAAGAGACCCAGTACTTC.

In this sample, this clonotype turned up many times. The chain recombines TRBV10-3 with TRBJ1-1; a possible D gene is TRBD1 (6 bases). The V gene's germline CDR1 is ENHRY and CDR2 SYGVKD. V was clipped by 10 bases and J by 3 bases, with 15 bases between them. This CDR3 has 13 amino acids. CDR3 sequence: CATGRGSDTEAFF. The CDR3, as DNA: TGTGCCACCGGCAGGGGATCGGACACTGAAGCTTTCTTT.

The table lists this clonotype with a few counts. This chain joins TRBV7-2 and TRBJ1-5; no definite D call. Looked up from germline, CDR1 is SGHTA and CDR2 is FQGNSA. This CDR3 contains 15 residues. Trimming took 1 base from V and 0 from J, leaving 7 bases between them. The CDR3 DNA is TGTGCCAGCAGCTTAGTGCAACATAGCAATCAGCCCCAGCATTTT. This gives the protein CASSLVQHSNQPQHF.

V gene TRBV7-9 combines with J gene TRBJ2-7, with D tentatively TRBD2 (6 bases). This CDR3 is 13 amino acids long. Germline values: CDR1 SEHNR, CDR2 FQNEAQ (reference sequence). V was pared by 5 bases and J by 7 bases, with 15 bases between. CDR3 region: CASSGGSSGEQYF. The CDR3 nucleotides read TGTGCCAGCAGCGGCGGGTCCAGCGGGGAGCAGTACTTC.